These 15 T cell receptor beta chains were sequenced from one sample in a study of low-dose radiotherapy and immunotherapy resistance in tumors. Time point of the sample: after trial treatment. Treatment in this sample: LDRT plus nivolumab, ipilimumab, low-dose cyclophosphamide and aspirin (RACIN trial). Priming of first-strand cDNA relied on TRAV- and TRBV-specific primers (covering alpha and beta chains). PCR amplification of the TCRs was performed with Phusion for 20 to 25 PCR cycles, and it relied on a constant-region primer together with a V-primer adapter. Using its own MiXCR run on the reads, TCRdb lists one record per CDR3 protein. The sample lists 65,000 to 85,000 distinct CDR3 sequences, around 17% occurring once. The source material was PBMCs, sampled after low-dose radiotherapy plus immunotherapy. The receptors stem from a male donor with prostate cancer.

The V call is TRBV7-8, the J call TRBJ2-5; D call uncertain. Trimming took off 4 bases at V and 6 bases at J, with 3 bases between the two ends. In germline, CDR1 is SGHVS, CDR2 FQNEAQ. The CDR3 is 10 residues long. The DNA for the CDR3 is TGTGCCAGCAGCTCGAAGACCCAGTACTTC. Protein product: CASSSKTQYF.

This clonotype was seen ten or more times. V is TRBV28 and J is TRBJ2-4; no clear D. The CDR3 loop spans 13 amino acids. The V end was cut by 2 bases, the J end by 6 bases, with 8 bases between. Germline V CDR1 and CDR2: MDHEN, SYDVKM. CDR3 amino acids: CASSLGLVNIQYF. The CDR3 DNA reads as TGTGCCAGCAGTTTAGGGCTAGTAAACATTCAGTACTTC.

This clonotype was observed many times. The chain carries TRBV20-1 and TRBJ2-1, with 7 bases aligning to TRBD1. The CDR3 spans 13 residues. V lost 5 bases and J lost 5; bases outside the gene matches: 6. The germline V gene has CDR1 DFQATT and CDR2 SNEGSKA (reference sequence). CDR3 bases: TGCAGTGCTGTAACGACAGGGAACAATGAGCAGTTCTTC. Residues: CSAVTTGNNEQFF.

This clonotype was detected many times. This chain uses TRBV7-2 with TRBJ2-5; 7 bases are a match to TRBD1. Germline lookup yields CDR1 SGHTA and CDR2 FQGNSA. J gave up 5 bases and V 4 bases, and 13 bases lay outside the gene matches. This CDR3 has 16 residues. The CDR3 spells CASSSLQGMGAETQYF. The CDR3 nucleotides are TGTGCCAGCAGCTCTTTACAGGGGATGGGAGCGGAGACCCAGTACTTC.

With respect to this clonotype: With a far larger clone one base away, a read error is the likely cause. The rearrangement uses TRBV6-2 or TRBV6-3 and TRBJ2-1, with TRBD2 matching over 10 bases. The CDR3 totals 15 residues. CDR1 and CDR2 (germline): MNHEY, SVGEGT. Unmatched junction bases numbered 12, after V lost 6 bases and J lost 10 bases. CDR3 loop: CASRLGLAVTYEQFF. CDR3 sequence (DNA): TGTGCCAGCAGACTAGGACTAGCGGTAACCTACGAGCAGTTCTTC.

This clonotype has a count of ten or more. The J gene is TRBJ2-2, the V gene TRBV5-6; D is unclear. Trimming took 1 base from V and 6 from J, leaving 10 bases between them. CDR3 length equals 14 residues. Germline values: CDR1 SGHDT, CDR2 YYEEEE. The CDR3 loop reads CASSLIDSPGELFF. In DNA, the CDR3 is TGTGCCAGCAGCTTGATAGATTCTCCCGGGGAGCTGTTTTTT. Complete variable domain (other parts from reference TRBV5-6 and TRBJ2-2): DAGVTQSPTHLIKTRGQQVTLRCSPKSGHDTVSWYQQALGQGPQFIFQYYEEEERQRGNFPDRFSGHQFPNYSSELNVNALLLGDSALYLCASSLIDSPGELFFGEGSRLTVL.

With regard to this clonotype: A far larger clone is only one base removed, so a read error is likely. The CDR3 DNA sequence: TGTGCCAGCAGTCAAACTCCGGGACAGGGGGAGTACGAGCAGTTCTTC. Translating gives CASSQTPGQGEYEQFF. The genes are TRBV12-3 or TRBV12-4 and TRBJ2-1; TRBD1 matches at 11 bases. The CDR3 length is 16 residues. V shed 5 bases, J shed 10 bases, and the junction held 13 bases outside the gene matches.

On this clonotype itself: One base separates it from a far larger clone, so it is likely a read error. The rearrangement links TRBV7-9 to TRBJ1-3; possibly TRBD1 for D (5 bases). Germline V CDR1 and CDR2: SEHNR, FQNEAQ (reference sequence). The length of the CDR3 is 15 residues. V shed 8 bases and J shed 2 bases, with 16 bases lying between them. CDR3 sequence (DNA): TGTGCCAGCGGCCGGGACTTTCCGGCTGGAAACACCATATATTTT. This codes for CASGRDFPAGNTIYF.

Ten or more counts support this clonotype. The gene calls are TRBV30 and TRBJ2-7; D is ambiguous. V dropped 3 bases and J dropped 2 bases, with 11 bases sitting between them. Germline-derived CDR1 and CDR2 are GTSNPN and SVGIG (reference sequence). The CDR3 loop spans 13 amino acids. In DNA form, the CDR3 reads TGTGCCTGGAGCGGTGGCAGCACCTACGAGCAGTACTTC. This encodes CAWSGGSTYEQYF.

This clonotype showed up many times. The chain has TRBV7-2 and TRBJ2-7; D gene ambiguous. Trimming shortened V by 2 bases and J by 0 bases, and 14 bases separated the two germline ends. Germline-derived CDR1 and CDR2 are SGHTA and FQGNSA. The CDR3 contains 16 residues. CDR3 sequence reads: CASSLNGPPSSYEQYF. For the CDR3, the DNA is TGTGCCAGCAGCTTAAATGGGCCCCCGAGCTCCTACGAGCAGTACTTC.

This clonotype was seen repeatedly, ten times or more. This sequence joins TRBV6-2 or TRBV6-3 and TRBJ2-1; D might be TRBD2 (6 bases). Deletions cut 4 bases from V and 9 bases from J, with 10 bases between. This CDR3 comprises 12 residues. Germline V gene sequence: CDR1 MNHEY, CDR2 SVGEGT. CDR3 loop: CASSSPGGEQFF. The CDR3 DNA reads TGTGCCAGCAGTTCCCCCGGGGGTGAGCAGTTCTTC.

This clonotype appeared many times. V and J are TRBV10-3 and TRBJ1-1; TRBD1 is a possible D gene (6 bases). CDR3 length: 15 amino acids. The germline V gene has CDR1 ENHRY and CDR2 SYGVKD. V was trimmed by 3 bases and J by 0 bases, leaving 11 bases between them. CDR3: CAISESGQMNTEAFF. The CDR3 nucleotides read TGTGCCATCAGTGAAAGCGGACAGATGAACACTGAAGCTTTCTTT.

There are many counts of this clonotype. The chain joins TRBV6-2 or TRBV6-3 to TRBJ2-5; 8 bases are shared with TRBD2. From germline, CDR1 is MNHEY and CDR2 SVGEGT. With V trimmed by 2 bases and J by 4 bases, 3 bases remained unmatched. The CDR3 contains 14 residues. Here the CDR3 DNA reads TGTGCCAGCAGTTACACTAGCGGCGGAGAGACCCAGTACTTC. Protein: CASSYTSGGETQYF.

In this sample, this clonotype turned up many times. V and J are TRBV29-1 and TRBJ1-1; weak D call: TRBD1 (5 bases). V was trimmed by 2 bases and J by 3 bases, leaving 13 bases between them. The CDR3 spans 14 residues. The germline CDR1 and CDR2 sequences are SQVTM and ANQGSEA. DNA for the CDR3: TGCAGCGTTGAATTCTCCCGGGGGGACACTGAAGCTTTCTTT. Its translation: CSVEFSRGDTEAFF.

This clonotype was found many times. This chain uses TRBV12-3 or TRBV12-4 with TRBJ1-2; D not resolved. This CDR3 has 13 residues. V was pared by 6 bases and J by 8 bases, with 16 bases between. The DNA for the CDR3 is TGTGCCAGCAGACAGCCGGGCCGGGGAGGCTACACCTTC. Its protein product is CASRQPGRGGYTF.